Each of the 27 T cell receptor beta chains below was sequenced from the same sample in a study of vaccination and CD4 T cells after COVID-19. Cultured CD4+ T cell DNA underwent sequencing with the Oncomine TCR Beta short-read assay. Via MiXCR, TCRdb re-called the PCR reads, giving one row per CDR3 protein. Found here are roughly 17,000 distinct CDR3 sequences, 70% of them singletons; the top ten hold about 16%. No cognate antigen is known for these TCRs. The treatment denotes: roughly ten-day PBMC culture with coronavirus spike peptide pools or control peptides (ViraFEST assay). Source material: CD4+ T cells from blood, cultured in vitro. The receptors stem from a human donor who had recovered from COVID-19.

The CDR3 spells CASSARRERRYGYTF. CDR3 bases: TGTGCCAGCAGCGCCAGGAGGGAGCGAAGGTATGGCTACACCTTC. V and J are TRBV7-8 and TRBJ1-2; no firm D call. Trimming shortened V by 5 bases and J by 5 bases, and 18 bases separated the two germline ends. The CDR3 runs 15 residues. Per germline, CDR1 SGHVS and CDR2 FQNEAQ.

CDR3 sequence (DNA): TGTGCCACCAGTGATTACGGGACAGGGAACACCGGGGAGCTGTTTTTT. This translates into CATSDYGTGNTGELFF. This chain joins TRBV24-1 and TRBJ2-2; TRBD1 matches at 8 bases. In germline, CDR1 is KGHDR, CDR2 SFDVKD. This CDR3 is built from 16 residues. Losses at the gene ends were 2 bases for V and 1 base for J; bases not matched to a gene: 2.

The V gene is TRBV11-2, the J gene TRBJ2-2, with D possibly being TRBD1 (6 bases). The CDR3 spans 15 residues. The germline V gene encodes CDR1 SGHAT and CDR2 FQNNGV. Trimming shortened V by 5 bases and J by 5 bases, and 15 bases separated the two germline ends. CDR3 DNA sequence: TGTGCCAGCAGCGACTGGGGGCAGTGGACCGGGGAGCTGTTTTTT. Residues: CASSDWGQWTGELFF.

The chain has TRBV20-1 and TRBJ1-5; TRBD1 is a possible D gene (6 bases). Germline CDR1 is DFQATT and CDR2 is SNEGSKA (reference sequence). The CDR3 spans 15 residues. The V gene lost 6 bases and the J gene lost 0 bases, with 15 bases spanning the gap. The CDR3 DNA reads as TGCAGTGCCCGTGAGGGGGGATATAGCAATCAGCCCCAGCATTTT. This codes for CSAREGGYSNQPQHF.

This rearrangement joins TRBV7-2 to TRBJ1-1; TRBD1 aligns across 8 bases. After removal of 3 bases from V and 3 bases from J, the junction contained 0 bases not matched to a gene. Germline CDR1 and CDR2: SGHTA and FQGNSA. The CDR3 length is 13 residues. The CDR3 region has the DNA TGTGCCAGCAGCTTGGACAGGGACACTGAAGCTTTCTTT. Translated: CASSLDRDTEAFF.

Here the CDR3 reads CASTWGRGQPQHF. The CDR3 DNA reads TGTGCCAGCACCTGGGGGCGCGGGCAGCCCCAGCATTTT. The chain links TRBV27 to TRBJ1-5; the D gene is possibly TRBD1 (6 bases). This CDR3 contains 13 residues. V gave up 7 bases and J gave up 7 bases, with 14 bases separating them. Germline CDR1 reads MNHEY; CDR2 reads SMNVEV (reference sequence).

In DNA, the CDR3 is TGCAGTGCTAGACAACAAAGGACAGATAATGAAAAACTGTTTTTT. This codes for CSARQQRTDNEKLFF. The gene calls are TRBV20-1 and TRBJ1-4, with D perhaps matching TRBD1 (6 bases). V dropped 2 bases and J dropped 4 bases, with 14 bases sitting between them. The CDR3 runs to 15 residues. CDR1 is DFQATT and CDR2 is SNEGSKA in the germline V gene (reference sequence).

The V call is TRBV7-9, the J call TRBJ2-3; D might be TRBD1 or TRBD2, each matching 5 bases. This CDR3 is 15 amino acids long. Per the germline V gene, CDR1 is SEHNR and CDR2 is FQNEAQ (reference sequence). V was trimmed by 4 bases and J by 1 base, leaving 12 bases between them. The CDR3 bases are TGTGCCAGCAGCTCCGGGACCTTGGGCACAGATACGCAGTATTTT. This gives the protein CASSSGTLGTDTQYF.

The CDR3 reads CASSEGPTEPQHF. CDR3 DNA sequence: TGTGCCAGCAGCGAAGGACCAACCGAGCCCCAGCATTTT. The rearrangement joins TRBV7-3 to TRBJ1-5; D gene unclear. V dropped 5 bases and J dropped 8 bases, with 13 bases sitting between them. Germline CDR1 reads SGHTA; CDR2 reads FQGTGA. The CDR3 sequence is 13 residues long.

This clonotype was picked up a small number of times. V is TRBV7-9 and J is TRBJ1-2; 10 nucleotides match TRBD1. The CDR3 consists of 16 residues. Germline trimming cut 4 bases from V and 6 bases from J; bases unmatched to any gene: 11. Per germline, CDR1 SEHNR and CDR2 FQNEAQ (reference sequence). CDR3 sequence: CASSSIRDRGMDGYTF. The CDR3 nucleotides read TGTGCCAGCAGCTCAATCCGGGACAGGGGAATGGATGGCTACACCTTC.

In this sample, this clonotype turned up a few times. This rearrangement joins TRBV15 to TRBJ2-3; 9 bases fit TRBD2. The CDR3 runs to 16 residues. V was pared by 1 base and J by 1 base, with 3 bases of the junction left unmatched. In germline, CDR1 is LNHNV, CDR2 YYDKDF (reference sequence). CDR3 in DNA: TGTGCCACCAGCAGAGTCCAGCGGGAGGGCACAGATACGCAGTATTTT. It is translated as CATSRVQREGTDTQYF. The entire variable domain, with the rest obtained from reference TRBV15 and TRBJ2-3, is as follows: DAMVIQNPRYQVTQFGKPVTLSCSQTLNHNVMYWYQQKSSQAPKLLFHYYDKDFNNEADTPDNFQSRRPNTSFCFLDIRSPGLGDTAMYLCATSRVQREGTDTQYFGPGTRLTVL.

The rearrangement uses TRBV5-4 and TRBJ1-2, with D perhaps matching TRBD1 (5 bases). Germline V CDR1 and CDR2: SGHNT, YYREEE (reference sequence). V was trimmed by 4 bases and J by 8 bases, leaving 21 bases between them. This CDR3 spans 15 amino acids. This CDR3 is CASSLLSQGSVGYTF. The CDR3 DNA reads TGTGCCAGCAGCCTCTTGTCCCAGGGATCGGTCGGCTACACCTTC.

The genes are TRBV7-3 and TRBJ2-3; D remains unclear. With 2 bases removed from V and 6 bases from J, the gap between germline ends came to 9 bases. The CDR3 extends over 13 amino acids. CDR1 and CDR2 (germline): SGHTA, FQGTGA. In DNA, the CDR3 is TGTGCCAGCAGCTTATCGAATGGGGATACGCAGTATTTT. This gives the protein CASSLSNGDTQYF.

V is TRBV6-2 or TRBV6-3 and J is TRBJ1-2; D gene uncertain. In germline, CDR1 is MNHEY, CDR2 SVGEGT. With 10 bases removed from V and 3 bases from J, the gap between germline ends came to 12 bases. The CDR3 is 12 amino acids. The CDR3 here is CATLGVDYGYTF. The DNA of the CDR3 is TGTGCCACCCTCGGAGTGGACTATGGCTACACCTTC.

The chain joins TRBV4-1 to TRBJ1-2, with D possibly matching TRBD1 (6 bases). Germline V gene sequence: CDR1 MGHRA, CDR2 YSYEKL. The CDR3 runs 16 residues. Between the trimmed V and J ends, which lost 3 bases and 4 bases, there was a span of 18 bases. CDR3: CASSQDSIRGGYGYTF. For the CDR3, the DNA is TGCGCCAGCAGCCAGGACTCTATCAGGGGAGGCTATGGCTACACCTTC.

The chain joins TRBV2 to TRBJ2-5, with D possibly TRBD2 on 5 matching bases. The CDR3 length is 11 residues. Germline loops: CDR1 SNHLY, CDR2 FYNNEI. Trimming took off 6 bases at V and 5 bases at J, with 7 bases between the two ends. CDR3 nucleotides: TGTGCCAGCAGGAGGGTGGAGACCCAGTACTTC. Translating gives CASRRVETQYF.

The CDR3 protein is CSARAGLASTDTQYF. CDR3 nucleotide sequence: TGCAGTGCTAGAGCGGGGCTAGCGTCCACAGATACGCAGTATTTT. The chain combines TRBV20-1 with TRBJ2-3; D is possibly TRBD2 (6 bases). The CDR3 covers 15 residues. In germline, CDR1 is DFQATT, CDR2 SNEGSKA (reference sequence). Trimming removed 1 base at V and 2 bases at J, with 13 bases between.

The chain carries TRBV20-1 and TRBJ2-1; 7 bases are a match to TRBD2. Trimming took 5 bases from V and 5 from J; bases not matched to a gene: 3. In germline, CDR1 is DFQATT, CDR2 SNEGSKA (reference sequence). This CDR3 contains 12 residues. The CDR3 reads CSAGLVDNEQFF. The CDR3 DNA reads as TGCAGTGCTGGACTAGTGGACAATGAGCAGTTCTTC.

The chain couples TRBV7-3 to TRBJ2-2, with 9 bases fitting TRBD1. Unmatched junction bases numbered 4, after V lost 5 bases and J lost 0 bases. The CDR3 totals 16 residues. Germline V gives CDR1 SGHTA, CDR2 FQGTGA. CDR3 protein: CASSPGTGSNTGELFF. CDR3 DNA: TGTGCCAGCAGCCCTGGGACAGGGTCGAACACCGGGGAGCTGTTTTTT.

V usage is TRBV10-2 and J usage is TRBJ1-2; TRBD1 matches at 7 bases. CDR3 length equals 15 residues. The germline CDR1 and CDR2 sequences are WSHSY and SAAADI. Trimming at V came to 0 bases and at J to 4 bases, leaving 5 bases not matched to a gene. The CDR3 spells CASSESGGGPYGYTF. CDR3 sequence (DNA): TGCGCCAGCAGTGAGTCCGGAGGGGGCCCCTATGGCTACACCTTC.

The V call is TRBV27, the J call TRBJ1-5; 9 bases agree with TRBD1. The CDR3 loop spans 17 amino acids. The V gene's germline CDR1 is MNHEY and CDR2 SMNVEV (reference sequence). The V segment lost 6 bases and the J segment 0 bases; nucleotides outside the gene matches: 9. The CDR3 sequence: CASSLTGGRYSNQPQHF. The CDR3 bases are TGTGCCAGCAGCCTGACAGGGGGGAGGTATAGCAATCAGCCCCAGCATTTT.

This chain uses TRBV11-2 with TRBJ2-3; D tentatively fits TRBD1 or TRBD2 (6 bases each). The ends were cut back, 5 bases at V and 5 bases at J, with 17 bases in the middle. Germline CDR1 SGHAT, CDR2 FQNNGV. There are 15 residues in the CDR3. The CDR3, as DNA: TGTGCCAGCAGCGTAAGGGGGGCCGGGGGAGATACGCAGTATTTT. This gives the protein CASSVRGAGGDTQYF.

The chain links TRBV20-1 to TRBJ2-5, with D hard to call. CDR1 and CDR2 (germline): DFQATT, SNEGSKA (reference sequence). The CDR3 has 13 amino acids. V was clipped by 0 bases and J by 5 bases, with 10 bases between them. The CDR3 coding sequence is TGCAGTGCTAGAGATACGGGTATCGAGACCCAGTACTTC. This translates into CSARDTGIETQYF.

The chain uses TRBV10-3 and TRBJ1-2, with 8 bases identical to TRBD1. The germline CDR1 and CDR2 sequences are ENHRY and SYGVKD. V shed 4 bases, J shed 0 bases, and the junction held 4 bases outside the gene matches. The CDR3 is made up of 15 amino acids. CDR3 amino acids: CAISANRGTNYGYTF. Written as DNA, the CDR3 is TGTGCCATCAGTGCTAACAGGGGGACTAACTATGGCTACACCTTC.

The chain couples TRBV5-1 to TRBJ2-5; D could derive from TRBD1 or TRBD2 (5 bases each). Trimming removed 0 bases from V and 2 bases from J, with 14 bases in between. The germline V gene has CDR1 SGHRS and CDR2 YFSETQ. This CDR3 spans 16 amino acids. CDR3 protein: CASSLAVGRRQETQYF. The CDR3 DNA is TGCGCCAGCAGCTTGGCCGTGGGACGGAGACAAGAGACCCAGTACTTC.

The J gene is TRBJ2-7, the V gene TRBV27; D unresolved. Germline lookup yields CDR1 MNHEY and CDR2 SMNVEV (reference sequence). This CDR3 has 11 residues. With 4 bases removed from V and 0 bases from J, the gap between germline ends came to 1 base. The CDR3 DNA is TGTGCCAGCAGTTCCTCCTACGAGCAGTACTTC. It codes for CASSSSYEQYF.

This rearrangement joins TRBV7-3 to TRBJ2-1, with D uncertain. This CDR3 comprises 12 residues. Deletions cut 2 bases from V and 9 bases from J, with 8 bases between. The germline V gene has CDR1 SGHTA and CDR2 FQGTGA. The CDR3 coding sequence is TGTGCCAGCAGCTTAGCTGTCGGTGAGCAGTTCTTC. It encodes CASSLAVGEQFF.